This T cell receptor beta chain was obtained from a study of T cell changes during pregnancy in multiple sclerosis (dated by TCRdb to the late 2010s). Some background on the complete study: In women with multiple sclerosis, the researchers looked at how the T cell repertoire shifted as pregnancy progressed.

Preparation of the library involved the immunoSEQ multiplex PCR assay. Sourced from immuneACCESS, this table was stored by TCRdb with only in-frame sequences that have V and J called. A share of the clones is absent; for the studies checked, an unresolved V gene accounts for under half, and the remainder has no known explanation. This sample lists about 57,000 clones; 85% to 95% were detected once. Of the sample, over 1.5% is held by the ten largest clones. On this clone itself: It has no known antigen specificity. No base quality values were provided; no much bigger clone lies one nucleotide off.

The starting material was peripheral blood, obtained after pregnancy. The origin of this receptor is a female donor with multiple sclerosis, enrolled in a pregnancy study.

CDR3 protein: CAISDQQGNTIYF. The DNA reads TGTGCCATCAGTGATCAACAGGGGAACACCATATATTTT. Recombination linked TRBV10-3 to TRBJ1-3, with 7 junctional bases fitting TRBD1. Clipping removes 3 bases from V and 7 bases from J, with 3 as the unmatched junction base count. CDR1 ENHRY and CDR2 SYGVKD are derived from the germline V gene. Reading from cysteine to phenylalanine, the CDR3 counts 13 amino acids. The sequence is cut down to CDR3 DNA, 39 bases in frame from base 1.